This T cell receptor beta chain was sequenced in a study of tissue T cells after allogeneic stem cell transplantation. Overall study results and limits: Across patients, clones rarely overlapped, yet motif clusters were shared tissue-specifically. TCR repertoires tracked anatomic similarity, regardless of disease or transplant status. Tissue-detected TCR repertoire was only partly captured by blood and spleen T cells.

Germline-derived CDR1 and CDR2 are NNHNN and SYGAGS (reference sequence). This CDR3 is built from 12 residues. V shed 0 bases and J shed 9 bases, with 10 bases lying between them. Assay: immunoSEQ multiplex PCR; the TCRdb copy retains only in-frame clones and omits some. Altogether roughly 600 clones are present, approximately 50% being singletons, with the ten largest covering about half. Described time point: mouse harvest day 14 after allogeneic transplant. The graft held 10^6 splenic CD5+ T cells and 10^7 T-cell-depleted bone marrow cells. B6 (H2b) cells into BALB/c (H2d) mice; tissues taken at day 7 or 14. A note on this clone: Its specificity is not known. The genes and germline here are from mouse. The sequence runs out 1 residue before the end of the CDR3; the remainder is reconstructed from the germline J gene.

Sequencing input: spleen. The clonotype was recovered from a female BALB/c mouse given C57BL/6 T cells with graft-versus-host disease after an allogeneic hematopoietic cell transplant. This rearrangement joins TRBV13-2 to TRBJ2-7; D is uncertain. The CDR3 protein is CASGDAGRIQYF. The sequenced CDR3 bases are TGTGCCAGCGGTGATGCGGGCCGAATACAGTAC.